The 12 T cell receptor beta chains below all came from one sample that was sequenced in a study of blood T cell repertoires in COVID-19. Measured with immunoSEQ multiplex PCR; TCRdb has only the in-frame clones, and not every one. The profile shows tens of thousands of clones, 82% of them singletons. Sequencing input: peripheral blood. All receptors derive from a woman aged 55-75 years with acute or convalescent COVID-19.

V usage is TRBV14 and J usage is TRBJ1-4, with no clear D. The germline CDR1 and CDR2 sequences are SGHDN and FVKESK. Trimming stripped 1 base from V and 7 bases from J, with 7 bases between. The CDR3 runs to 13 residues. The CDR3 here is CASSQGASEKLFF. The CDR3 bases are TGTGCCAGCAGCCAAGGGGCGTCTGAAAAACTGTTTTTT.

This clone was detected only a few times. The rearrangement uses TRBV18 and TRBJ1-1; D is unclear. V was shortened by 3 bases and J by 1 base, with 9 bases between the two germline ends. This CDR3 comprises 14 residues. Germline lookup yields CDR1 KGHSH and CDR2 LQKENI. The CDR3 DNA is TGTGCCAGCTCACCTGCAGTACGGAACACTGAAGCTTTCTTT. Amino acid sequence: CASSPAVRNTEAFF.

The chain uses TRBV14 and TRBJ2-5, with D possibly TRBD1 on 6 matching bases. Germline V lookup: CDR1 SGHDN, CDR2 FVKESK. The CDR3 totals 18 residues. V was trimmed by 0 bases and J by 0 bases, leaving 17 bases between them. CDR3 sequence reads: CASSQDYPGRGHQETQYF. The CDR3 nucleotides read TGTGCCAGCAGCCAAGATTATCCCGGCAGGGGCCACCAAGAGACCCAGTACTTC. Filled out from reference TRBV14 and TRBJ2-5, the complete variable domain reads EAGVTQFPSHSVIEKGQTVTLRCDPISGHDNLYWYRRVMGKEIKFLLHFVKESKQDESGMPNNRFLAERTGGTYSTLKVQPAELEDSGVYFCASSQDYPGRGHQETQYFGPGTRLLVL.

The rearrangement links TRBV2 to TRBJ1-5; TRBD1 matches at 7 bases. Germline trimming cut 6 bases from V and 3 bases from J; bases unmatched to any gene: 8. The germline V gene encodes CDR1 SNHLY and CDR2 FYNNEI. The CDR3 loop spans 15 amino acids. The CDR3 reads CASRVTGVSNQPQHF. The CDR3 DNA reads TGTGCCAGCAGAGTCACAGGGGTTTCCAATCAGCCCCAGCATTTT.

CDR3 bases: TGTGCCAGCAGCCCCCGATTAGACCGGGACAGGGGGGGATCCTACGAGCAGTACTTC. Its translation is CASSPRLDRDRGGSYEQYF. The chain links TRBV7-9 to TRBJ2-7; TRBD1 matches at 11 bases. Germline trimming cut 5 bases from V and 1 base from J; bases unmatched to any gene: 16. CDR3 length equals 19 residues. The germline V gene encodes CDR1 SEHNR and CDR2 FQNEAQ (reference sequence).

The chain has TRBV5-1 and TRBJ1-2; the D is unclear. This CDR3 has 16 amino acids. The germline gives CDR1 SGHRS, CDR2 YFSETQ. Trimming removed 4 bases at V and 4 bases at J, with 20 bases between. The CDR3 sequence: CASSLPPRDPLYGYTF. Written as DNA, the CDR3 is TGCGCCAGCAGCCTACCGCCCCGGGATCCGCTCTATGGCTACACCTTC.

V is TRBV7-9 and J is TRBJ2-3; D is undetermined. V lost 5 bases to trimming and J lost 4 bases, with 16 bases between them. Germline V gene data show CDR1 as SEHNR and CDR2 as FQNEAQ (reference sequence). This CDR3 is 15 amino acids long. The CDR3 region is CASSLYLRAADTQYF. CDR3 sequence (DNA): TGTGCCAGCAGCCTGTACCTGCGTGCGGCAGATACGCAGTATTTT.

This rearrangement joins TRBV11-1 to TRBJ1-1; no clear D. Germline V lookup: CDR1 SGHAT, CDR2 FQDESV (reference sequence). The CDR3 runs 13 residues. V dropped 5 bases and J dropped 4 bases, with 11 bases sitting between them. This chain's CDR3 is CASSRNTGTEAFF. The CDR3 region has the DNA TGTGCCAGCAGCCGAAACACGGGCACTGAAGCTTTCTTT.

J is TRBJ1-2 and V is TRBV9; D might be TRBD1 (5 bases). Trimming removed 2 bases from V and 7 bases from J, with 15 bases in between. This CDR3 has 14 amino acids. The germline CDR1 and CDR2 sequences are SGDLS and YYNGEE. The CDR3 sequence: CASSVGWDRGGYTF. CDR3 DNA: TGTGCCAGCAGCGTTGGCTGGGATAGGGGTGGCTACACCTTC.

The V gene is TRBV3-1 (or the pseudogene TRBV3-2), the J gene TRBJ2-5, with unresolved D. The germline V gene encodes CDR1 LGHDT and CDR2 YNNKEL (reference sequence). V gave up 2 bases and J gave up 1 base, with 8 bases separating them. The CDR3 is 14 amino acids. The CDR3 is CASSQRAPQETQYF. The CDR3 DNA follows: TGTGCCAGCAGCCAAAGAGCTCCCCAAGAGACCCAGTACTTC.

CDR3 residues: CASSQLDRGSNEKLFF. CDR3 nucleotides: TGTGCCAGCAGCCAATTGGACAGGGGGTCTAATGAAAAACTGTTTTTT. The chain couples TRBV3-1 (or the pseudogene TRBV3-2) to TRBJ1-4; 10 positions match TRBD1. V trimming: 2 bases; J trimming: 3 bases; junction bases outside the gene matches: 3. This CDR3 comprises 16 residues. The germline V gene has CDR1 LGHDT and CDR2 YNNKEL (reference sequence).

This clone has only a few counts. The CDR3 region has the DNA TGCGCCAGCAGCTTGGACCCCGGGACTAGATGGCGGGAGCAGTACTTC. This encodes CASSLDPGTRWREQYF. The rearrangement joins TRBV5-1 to TRBJ2-7, with TRBD2 identical over 8 bases. CDR3 size: 16 residues. The germline V gene has CDR1 SGHRS and CDR2 YFSETQ. V dropped 0 bases and J dropped 7; count of bases not matched to a gene: 12.